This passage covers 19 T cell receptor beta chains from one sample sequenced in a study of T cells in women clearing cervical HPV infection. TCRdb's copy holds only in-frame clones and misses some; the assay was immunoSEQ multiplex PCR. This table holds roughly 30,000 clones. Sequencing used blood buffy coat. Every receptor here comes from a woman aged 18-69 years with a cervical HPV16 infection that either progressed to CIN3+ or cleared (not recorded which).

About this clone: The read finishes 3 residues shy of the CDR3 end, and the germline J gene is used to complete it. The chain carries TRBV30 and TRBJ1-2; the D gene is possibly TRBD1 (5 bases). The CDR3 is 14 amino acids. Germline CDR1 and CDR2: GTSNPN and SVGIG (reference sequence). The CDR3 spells CAWSKAGSPYDYTF. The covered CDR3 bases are TGTGCCTGGAGTAAGGCAGGGTCTCCCTACGAC.

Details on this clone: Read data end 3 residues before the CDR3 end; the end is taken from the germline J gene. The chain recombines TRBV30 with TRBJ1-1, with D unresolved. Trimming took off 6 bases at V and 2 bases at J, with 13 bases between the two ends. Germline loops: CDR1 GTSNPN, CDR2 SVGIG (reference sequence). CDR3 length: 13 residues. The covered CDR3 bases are TGTGCCTGTTCCCCTAACCTTAACACTGAA. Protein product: CACSPNLNTE. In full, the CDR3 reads CACSPNLNTEAFF.

The DNA read from the CDR3 is TGTGCCTGGAGTGTACGGAGGGGCCGTTACAATGAG. Translation gives CAWSVRRGRYNE. The full CDR3 sequence reads CAWSVRRGRYNEQFF. This rearrangement joins TRBV30 to TRBJ2-1; possibly TRBD2 for D (6 bases). The missing CDR3 end, 3 residues past where the read stops, is filled in from the germline J gene. The germline V gene encodes CDR1 GTSNPN and CDR2 SVGIG (reference sequence). Trimming stripped 0 bases from V and 4 bases from J, with 13 bases between. The CDR3 extends over 15 amino acids. Full variable domain (remainder filled in from reference TRBV30 and TRBJ2-1): SQTIHQWPATLVQPVGSPLSLECTVEGTSNPNLYWYRQAAGRGLQLLFYSVGIGQISSEVPQNLSASRPQDRQFILSSKKLLLSDSGFYLCAWSVRRGRYNEQFFGPGTRLTVL.

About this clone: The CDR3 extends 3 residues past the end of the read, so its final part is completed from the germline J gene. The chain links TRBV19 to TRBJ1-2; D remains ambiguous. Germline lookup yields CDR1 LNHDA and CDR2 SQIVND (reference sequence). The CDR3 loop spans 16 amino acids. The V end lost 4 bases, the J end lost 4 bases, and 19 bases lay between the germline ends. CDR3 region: CASSTNYMESSYGYTF. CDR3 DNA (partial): TGTGCCAGTAGTACAAACTACATGGAAAGTAGCTATGGC.

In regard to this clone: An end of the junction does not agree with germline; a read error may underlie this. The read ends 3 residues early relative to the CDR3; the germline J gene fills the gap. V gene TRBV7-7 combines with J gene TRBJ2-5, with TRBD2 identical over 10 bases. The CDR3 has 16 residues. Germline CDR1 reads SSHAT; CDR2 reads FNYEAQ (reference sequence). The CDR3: CASSLGGSGRQETQYF. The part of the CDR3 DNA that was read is TGTGCTAGCAGCTTAGGCGGTAGCGGGAGGCAAGAGACC. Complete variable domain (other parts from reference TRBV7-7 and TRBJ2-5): GAGVSQSPRYKVTKRGQDVTLRCDPISSHATLYWYQQALGQGPEFLTYFNYEAQPDKSGLPSDRFSAERPEGSISTLTIQRTEQRDSAMYRCASSLGGSGRQETQYFGPGTRLLVL.

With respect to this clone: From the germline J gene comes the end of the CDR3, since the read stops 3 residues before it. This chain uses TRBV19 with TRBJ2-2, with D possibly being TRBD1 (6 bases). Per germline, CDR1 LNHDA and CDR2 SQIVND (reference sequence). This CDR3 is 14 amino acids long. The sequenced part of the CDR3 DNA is TGTGCCAGTAGTATGGGGGCTGGGGCCAACGTG. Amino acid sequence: CASSMGAGANV. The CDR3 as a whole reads CASSMGAGANVLFF.

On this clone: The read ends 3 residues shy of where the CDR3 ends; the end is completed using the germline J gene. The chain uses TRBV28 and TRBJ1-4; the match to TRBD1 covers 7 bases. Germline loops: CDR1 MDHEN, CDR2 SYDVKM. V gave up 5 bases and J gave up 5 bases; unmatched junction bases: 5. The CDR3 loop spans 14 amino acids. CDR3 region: CASSTGVKNEKLFF. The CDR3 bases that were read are TGTGCCAGCAGTACAGGGGTTAAGAATGAAAAA.

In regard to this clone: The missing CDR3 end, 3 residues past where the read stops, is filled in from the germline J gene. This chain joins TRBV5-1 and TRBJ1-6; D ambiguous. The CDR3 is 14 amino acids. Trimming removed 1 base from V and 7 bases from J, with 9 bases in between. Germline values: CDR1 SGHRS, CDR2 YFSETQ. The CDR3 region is CASSLQAENSPLHF. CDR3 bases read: TGCGCCAGCAGCTTGCAGGCAGAGAATTCACCC.

The CDR3 reads CASSEFRGYTF. Partial CDR3 DNA: TGTGCCAGCAGTGAATTCCGTGGC. The chain combines TRBV2 with TRBJ1-2; D is unresolved. Coverage ceases 3 residues before the CDR3 finishes, and the germline J gene fills in the end. V shed 2 bases and J shed 7 bases, with 5 bases lying between them. The CDR3 length is 11 residues. CDR1 SNHLY and CDR2 FYNNEI come from the germline V gene.

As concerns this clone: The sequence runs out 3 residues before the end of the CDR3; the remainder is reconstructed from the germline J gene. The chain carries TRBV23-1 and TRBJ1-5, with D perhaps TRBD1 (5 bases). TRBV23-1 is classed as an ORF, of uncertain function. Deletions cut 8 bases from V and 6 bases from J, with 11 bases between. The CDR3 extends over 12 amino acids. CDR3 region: CASARRGQPQHF. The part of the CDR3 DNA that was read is TGCGCCAGCGCTAGGAGGGGTCAGCCC.

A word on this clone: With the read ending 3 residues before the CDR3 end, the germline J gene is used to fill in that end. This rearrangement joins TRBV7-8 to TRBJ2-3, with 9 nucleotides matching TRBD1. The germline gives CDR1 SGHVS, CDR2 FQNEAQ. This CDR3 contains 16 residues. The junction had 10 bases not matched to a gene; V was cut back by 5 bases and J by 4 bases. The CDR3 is CASSPRTGDSSDTQYF. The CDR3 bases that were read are TGTGCCAGCAGCCCAAGGACAGGGGATTCATCAGATACG.

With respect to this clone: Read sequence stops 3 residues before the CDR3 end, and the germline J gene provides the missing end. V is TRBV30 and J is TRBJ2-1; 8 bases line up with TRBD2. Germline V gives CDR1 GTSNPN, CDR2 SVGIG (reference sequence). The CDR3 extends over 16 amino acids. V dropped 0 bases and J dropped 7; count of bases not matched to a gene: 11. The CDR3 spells CAWSVLLGTSRNEQFF. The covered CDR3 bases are TGTGCCTGGAGTGTCCTCTTGGGGACTAGTCGTAATGAG.

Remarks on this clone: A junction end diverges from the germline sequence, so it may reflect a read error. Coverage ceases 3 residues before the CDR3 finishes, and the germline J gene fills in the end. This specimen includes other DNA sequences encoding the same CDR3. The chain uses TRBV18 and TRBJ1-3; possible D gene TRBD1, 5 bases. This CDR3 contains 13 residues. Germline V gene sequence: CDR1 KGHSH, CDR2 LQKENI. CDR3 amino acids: CASSRDSGNTIYF. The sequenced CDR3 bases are TGTGCCAGCTCCAGGGATTCAGGAAACACG.

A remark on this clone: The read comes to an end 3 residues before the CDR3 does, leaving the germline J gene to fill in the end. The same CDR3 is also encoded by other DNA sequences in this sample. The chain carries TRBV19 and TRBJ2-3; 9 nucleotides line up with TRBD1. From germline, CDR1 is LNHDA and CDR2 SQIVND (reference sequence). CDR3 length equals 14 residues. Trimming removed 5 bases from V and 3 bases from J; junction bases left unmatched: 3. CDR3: CASSPGQGTDTQYF. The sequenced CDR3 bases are TGTGCCAGTAGTCCGGGACAGGGAACAGATACG.

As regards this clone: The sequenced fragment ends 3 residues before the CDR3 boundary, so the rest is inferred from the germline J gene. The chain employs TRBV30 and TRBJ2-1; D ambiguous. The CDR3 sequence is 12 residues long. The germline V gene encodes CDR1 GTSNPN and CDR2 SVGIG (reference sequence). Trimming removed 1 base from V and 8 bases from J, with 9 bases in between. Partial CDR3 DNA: TGTGCCTGGAGTGGGTATAGGGATGAG. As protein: CAWSGYRDE. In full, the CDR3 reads CAWSGYRDEQFF.

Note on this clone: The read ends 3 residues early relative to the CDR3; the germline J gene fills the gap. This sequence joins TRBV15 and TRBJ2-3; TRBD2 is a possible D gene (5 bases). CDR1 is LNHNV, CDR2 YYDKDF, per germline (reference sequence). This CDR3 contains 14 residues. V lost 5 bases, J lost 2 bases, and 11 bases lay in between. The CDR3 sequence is CATSGSGPTDTQYF. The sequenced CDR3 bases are TGTGCCACCAGCGGAAGCGGCCCCACAGATACG.

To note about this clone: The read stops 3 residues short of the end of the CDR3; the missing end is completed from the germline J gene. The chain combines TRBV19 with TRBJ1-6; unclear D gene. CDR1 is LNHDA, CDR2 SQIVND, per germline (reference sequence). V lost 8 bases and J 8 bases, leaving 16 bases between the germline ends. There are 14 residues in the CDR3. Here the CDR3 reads CASGPGQEYSPLHF. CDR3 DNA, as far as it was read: TGTGCCAGTGGGCCTGGGCAGGAGTATTCACCC.

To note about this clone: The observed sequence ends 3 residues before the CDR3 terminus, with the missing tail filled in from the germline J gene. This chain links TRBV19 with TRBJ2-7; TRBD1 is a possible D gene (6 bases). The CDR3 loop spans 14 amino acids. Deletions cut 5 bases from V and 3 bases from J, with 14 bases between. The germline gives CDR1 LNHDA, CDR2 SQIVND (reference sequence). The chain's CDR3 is CASSVRDIVYEQYF. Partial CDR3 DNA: TGTGCCAGTAGTGTCAGGGACATTGTCTACGAG.

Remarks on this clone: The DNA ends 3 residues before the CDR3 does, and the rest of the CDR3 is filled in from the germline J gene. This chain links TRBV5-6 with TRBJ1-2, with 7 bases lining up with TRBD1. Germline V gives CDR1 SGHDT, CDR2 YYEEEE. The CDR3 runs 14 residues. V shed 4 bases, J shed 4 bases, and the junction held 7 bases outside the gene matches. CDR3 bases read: TGTGCCAGCAGCCTATCGACAGGGACCTATGGC. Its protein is CASSLSTGTYG. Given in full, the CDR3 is CASSLSTGTYGYTF.